This TCR beta chain was recovered during a study of CD8+CD57+ T cells in acquired aplastic anemia. CDR3 length equals 15 residues. Germline V gene lookup returns CDR1 SGHTA and CDR2 FQGTGA. V shed 5 bases and J shed 1 base, with 14 bases lying between them. CDR3 and TCR beta VDJ profiling relied on genomic DNA as the template. One entry per CDR3 protein results from TCRdb running MiXCR on the reads. Here the sample spans 150,000 to 200,000 distinct CDR3 sequences, around 40% being singletons. The table lists this clonotype with many counts. V and J are TRBV7-3 and TRBJ1-1; D remains ambiguous. The sequenced sample was sorted CD4+, CD8+, or CD8+CD57+ T cells (not recorded which) from PBMCs. The TCR sequence derives from a human donor in good health. In DNA, the CDR3 is TGTGCCAGCAGCCAACTAACCCTCAGGAACACTGAAGCTTTCTTT. The encoded protein is CASSQLTLRNTEAFF. Full variable domain (rest looked up from reference TRBV7-3 and TRBJ1-1): GAGVSQTPSNKVTEKGKYVELRCDPISGHTALYWYRQSLGQGPEFLIYFQGTGAADDSGLPNDRFFAVRPEGSVSTLKIQRTERGDSAVYLCASSQLTLRNTEAFFGQGTRLTVV.